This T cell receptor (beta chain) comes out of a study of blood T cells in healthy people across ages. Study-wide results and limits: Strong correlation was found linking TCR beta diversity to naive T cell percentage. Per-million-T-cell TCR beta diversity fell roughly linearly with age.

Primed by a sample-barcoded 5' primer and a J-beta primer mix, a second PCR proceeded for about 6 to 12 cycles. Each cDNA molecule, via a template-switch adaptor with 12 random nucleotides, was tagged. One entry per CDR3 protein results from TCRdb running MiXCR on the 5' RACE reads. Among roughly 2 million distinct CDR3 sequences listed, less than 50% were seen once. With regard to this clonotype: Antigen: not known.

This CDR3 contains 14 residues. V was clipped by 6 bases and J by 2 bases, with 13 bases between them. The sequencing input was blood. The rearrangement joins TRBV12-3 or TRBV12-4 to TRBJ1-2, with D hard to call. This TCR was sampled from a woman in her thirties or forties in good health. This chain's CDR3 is CASRAPGENYGYTF. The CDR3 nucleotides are TGTGCCAGCAGAGCCCCGGGAGAAAACTATGGCTACACCTTC.